A selection of T cell receptor beta chains follows, all from one sample in a study of T cell changes during pregnancy in multiple sclerosis. Some clones are missing from TCRdb's copy, which holds only in-frame ones; the method was immunoSEQ multiplex PCR. The sample records tens of thousands of clones, more than 85% being singletons. The material was peripheral blood, obtained before pregnancy. Receptors were obtained from a female donor with multiple sclerosis, enrolled in a pregnancy study. CDR3s include the opening cysteine and the closing phenylalanine or tryptophan. D genes are given only for firm matches. Only some rows state a clone size, as once, few, many or a class for expanded clones.

>TRBV19|TRBJ2-1|TRBD2|NA
TGTGCCAGTACCGGACTAGTAAGCACCTACAATGAGCAGTTCTTC
CASTGLVSTYNEQFF
>TRBV11-2|TRBJ2-3|TRBD2|NA
TGTGCCAGCAGCTCCGGACTAGCGGGGGCTACAGATACGCAGTATTTT
CASSSGLAGATDTQYF
>TRBV10-3|TRBJ1-3|NA|NA
TGTGCCATCAGGCTAGAGCTACCCTCTGGAAACACCATATATTTT
CAIRLELPSGNTIYF
>TRBV10-3|TRBJ1-2|NA|NA
TGTGCCATCAGTGAGTCGTCAGGCCGGTATGGCTACACCTTC
CAISESSGRYGYTF
>TRBV11-2|TRBJ1-1|NA|medium-sized
TGTGCCAGCAGCTTAGCGAGGGGAGGACCGTACACTGAAGCTTTCTTT
CASSLARGGPYTEAFF
>TRBV4-3|TRBJ2-6|NA|NA
TGCGCCAGCAGCCAAGAATGGAGGGTCGCTGGGGCCAACGTCCTGACTTTC
CASSQEWRVAGANVLTF
>TRBV7-2|TRBJ2-1|NA|NA
TGTGCCAGCAGCTCTAACAGGCACAGGATCTTGCTCGGTGAGCAGTTCTTC
CASSSNRHRILLGEQFF
>TRBV5-1|TRBJ1-4|NA|NA
TGCGCCAGCAGCTTGGCCGGGGCAACTAATGAAAAACTGTTTTTT
CASSLAGATNEKLFF
>TRBV2|TRBJ1-2|NA|NA
TGTGCCAGCCGTTTAAACTATGGCTACACCTTC
CASRLNYGYTF
>TRBV6-1|TRBJ2-7|NA|NA
TGTGCCAGCAGTTTTAGCCAACCTCCACCCTACGAGCAGTACTTC
CASSFSQPPPYEQYF
>TRBV4-2|TRBJ2-6|NA|once
TGTGCCAGCAGCCGGGACACCCTCTCTGGGGCCAACGTCCTGACTTTC
CASSRDTLSGANVLTF
>TRBV19|TRBJ1-5|TRBD1|NA
TGTGCCAGTAGCCGGACAGGCCAAACCAATCAGCCCCAGCATTTT
CASSRTGQTNQPQHF
>TRBV7-9|TRBJ2-7|NA|NA
TGTGCCAGCAGCTCCGAGGGCGGGGAGCAGTACTTC
CASSSEGGEQYF
>TRBV5-1|TRBJ1-3|NA|NA
TGCGCCAGCAGCTTCGGTAGTATCTCTGGAAACACCATATATTTT
CASSFGSISGNTIYF
>TRBV7-7|TRBJ2-5|NA|NA
TGTGCCAGCAGCTTAGGGGGTGGGGGCAGAGAGACCCAGTACTTC
CASSLGGGGRETQYF
>TRBV7-6|TRBJ1-1|NA|NA
TGTGCCAGCAGCGTAACAGGTAACACTGAAGCTTTCTTT
CASSVTGNTEAFF
>TRBV30|TRBJ2-5|TRBD2|NA
TGTGCCTGGAGACCGGGACTAGCGGGATTCGAGACCCAGTACTTC
CAWRPGLAGFETQYF
>TRBV7-9|TRBJ1-4|TRBD1|NA
TGTGCCAGCAGCTTAGGAGCCGGGACAGCTAATGAAAAACTGTTTTTT
CASSLGAGTANEKLFF
>TRBV7-2|TRBJ2-7|TRBD1|NA
TGTGCCAGCAGCTTAGGACAGGGGCTATCCTACGAGCAGTACTTC
CASSLGQGLSYEQYF
>TRBV6-5|TRBJ2-1|NA|once
TGTGCCAGCAGTTACCCCCAGGGCGGCCCACTGAATGAGCAGTTCTTC
CASSYPQGGPLNEQFF
>TRBV6-5|TRBJ2-1|TRBD2|NA
TGTGCCAGCAGTTACGGGGCGGGAGTTAGCAATGAGCAGTTCTTC
CASSYGAGVSNEQFF
>TRBV10-1|TRBJ2-7|TRBD1|once
TGCGCCAGCAGTGACCATTCAGACGGGACAGACTCCTACGAGCAGTACTTC
CASSDHSDGTDSYEQYF
>TRBV27|TRBJ2-7|TRBD1|NA
TGTGCCAGCAGTCCGGACAGGTACGAGCAGTACTTC
CASSPDRYEQYF
>TRBV27|TRBJ1-1|TRBD1|once
TGTGCCAGCAGTCAGGACAGGGATCGACCTGAAGCTTTCTTT
CASSQDRDRPEAFF
>TRBV29-1|TRBJ1-1|NA|few
TGCAGCGTACTCAACACTGAAGCTTTCTTT
CSVLNTEAFF
>TRBV19|TRBJ2-7|NA|NA
TGTGCCAGTAGTATAGGGACAGCGGTCTACGAGCAGTACTTC
CASSIGTAVYEQYF
>TRBV7-9|TRBJ1-1|NA|few
TGTGCCAGCAGCTCCCGCAGAGAAGCTTTCTTT
CASSSRREAFF
>TRBV30|TRBJ1-1|TRBD1|few
TGTGCCTGGGGGGGACAGACGAACACTGAAGCTTTCTTT
CAWGGQTNTEAFF
>TRBV5-1|TRBJ1-1|TRBD1|NA
TGCGCCAGCAGCTTACAGTCGGGGACAGGAACGGAAGCTTTCTTT
CASSLQSGTGTEAFF
>TRBV6-5|TRBJ1-3|TRBD1|NA
TGTGCCAGCAGTTACAGGGGGCCCGGGGACACCATATATTTT
CASSYRGPGDTIYF
>TRBV27|TRBJ1-3|NA|NA
TGTGCCAGCAGACCCTCTCCAGGGTTCGGTAACACCATATATTTT
CASRPSPGFGNTIYF
>TRBV18|TRBJ1-1|NA|few
TGTGCCAGCTCACCACAGGCAGGGGATATGAACACTGAAGCTTTCTTT
CASSPQAGDMNTEAFF